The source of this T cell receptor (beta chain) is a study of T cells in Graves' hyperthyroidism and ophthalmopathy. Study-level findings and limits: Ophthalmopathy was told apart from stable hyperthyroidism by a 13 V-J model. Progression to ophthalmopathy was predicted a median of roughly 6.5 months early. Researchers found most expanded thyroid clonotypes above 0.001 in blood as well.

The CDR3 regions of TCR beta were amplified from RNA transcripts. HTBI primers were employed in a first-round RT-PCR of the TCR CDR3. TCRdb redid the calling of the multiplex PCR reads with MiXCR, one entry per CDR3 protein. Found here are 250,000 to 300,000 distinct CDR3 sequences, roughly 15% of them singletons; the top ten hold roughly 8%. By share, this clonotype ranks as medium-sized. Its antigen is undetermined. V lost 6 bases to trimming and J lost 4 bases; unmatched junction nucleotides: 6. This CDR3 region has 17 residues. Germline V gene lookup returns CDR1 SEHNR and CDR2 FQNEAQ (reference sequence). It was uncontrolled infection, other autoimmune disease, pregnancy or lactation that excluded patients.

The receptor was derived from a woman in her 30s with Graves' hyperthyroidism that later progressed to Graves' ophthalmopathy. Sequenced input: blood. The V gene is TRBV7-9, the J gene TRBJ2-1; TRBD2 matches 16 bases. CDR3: CASSRGLAGGTYNEQFF. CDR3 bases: TGTGCCAGCAGTCGGGGACTAGCGGGAGGGACATACAATGAGCAGTTCTTC.